The 17 T cell receptor beta chains below come from one sample, sequenced in a study of sequential checkpoint blockade in melanoma. Treatment described: randomized to nivolumab then ipilimumab (arm A) or the reverse (arm B). The table came from immunoSEQ multiplex PCR; TCRdb's copy has only in-frame clones and leaves some out. Among 25,000 to 30,000 clones listed, roughly four fifths were seen once. The specimen comprised CD8+ T cells sorted from blood (inferred from file names), sampled from a patient given nivolumab and ipilimumab in sequence. The receptors come from a human donor with melanoma.

The rearrangement uses TRBV19 and TRBJ1-5; 9 bases agree with TRBD1. Trimming at V came to 5 bases and at J to 4 bases, leaving 9 bases not matched to a gene. Germline V gene lookup returns CDR1 LNHDA and CDR2 SQIVND (reference sequence). There are 16 residues in the CDR3. CDR3 loop: CASSPRPDRGNQPQHF. The CDR3 nucleotides read TGTGCCAGTAGTCCCCGCCCTGACAGGGGGAATCAGCCCCAGCATTTT.

The DNA for the CDR3 is TGCGCCAGCAGCCCGCGGACAGATAACTCTAACTATGGCTACACCTTC. It is translated as CASSPRTDNSNYGYTF. The rearrangement uses TRBV4-3 and TRBJ1-2; possibly TRBD1 for D (6 bases). The length of the CDR3 is 16 residues. Trimming stripped 4 bases from V and 0 bases from J, with 15 bases between. Germline values: CDR1 LGHNA, CDR2 YSLEER.

The rearrangement joins TRBV6-1 to TRBJ1-1; no firm D call. V was trimmed by 3 bases and J by 5 bases, leaving 10 bases between them. The CDR3 length is 13 residues. Germline V gives CDR1 MNHNS, CDR2 SASEGT. CDR3 bases: TGTGCCAGCAGTGATAGGCTGGAGACTGAAGCTTTCTTT. Translation: CASSDRLETEAFF.

With regard to this clone: The junction departs from germline at one end; a sequencing error may be responsible. The CDR3 nucleotides read TGTGCCGGCAGCCCGAGGACTAACTCCTACGAGCAGTACTTC. It specifies CAGSPRTNSYEQYF. The rearrangement links TRBV9 to TRBJ2-7; possible D gene TRBD2, 6 bases. The CDR3 sequence is 14 residues long. CDR1 and CDR2 (germline): SGDLS, YYNGEE.

V is TRBV28 and J is TRBJ1-1; the match to TRBD1 covers 7 bases. V lost 4 bases and J lost 4; bases outside the gene matches: 3. The CDR3 spans 13 residues. CDR1 MDHEN and CDR2 SYDVKM come from the germline V gene. The CDR3 protein is CASSSQGVTEAFF. The CDR3 DNA is TGTGCCAGCAGTTCGCAGGGGGTCACTGAAGCTTTCTTT.

This sequence joins TRBV7-3 and TRBJ2-2, with D maybe TRBD2 (6 bases). The CDR3 has 14 residues. Germline CDR1 SGHTA, CDR2 FQGTGA. V lost 1 base and J lost 5, with 8 bases in between. The CDR3 DNA reads as TGTGCCAGCAGCTTAAGTGGGAGGACCGGGGAGCTGTTTTTT. The encoded protein is CASSLSGRTGELFF.

This sequence joins TRBV18 and TRBJ2-6; TRBD2 might be the D (5 bases). The germline CDR1 and CDR2 sequences are KGHSH and LQKENI. Trimming stripped 3 bases from V and 13 bases from J, with 10 bases between. The CDR3 is 12 amino acids. The CDR3 DNA reads as TGTGCCAGCTCACCGCAGCCGGGGGTCCTGACTTTC. Translated: CASSPQPGVLTF.

The gene calls are TRBV30 and TRBJ1-3, with D possibly TRBD1 on 5 matching bases. Germline V gene data show CDR1 as GTSNPN and CDR2 as SVGIG (reference sequence). This CDR3 has 15 amino acids. The V gene lost 3 bases and the J gene lost 0 bases, with 12 bases spanning the gap. This CDR3 is CAWSRGEVSGNTIYF. The CDR3, as DNA: TGTGCCTGGAGCCGGGGGGAAGTCTCTGGAAACACCATATATTTT. The full variable domain, completed using reference TRBV30 and TRBJ1-3, is SQTIHQWPATLVQPVGSPLSLECTVEGTSNPNLYWYRQAAGRGLQLLFYSVGIGQISSEVPQNLSASRPQDRQFILSSKKLLLSDSGFYLCAWSRGEVSGNTIYFGEGSWLTVV.

The rearrangement uses TRBV9 and TRBJ1-1; D call uncertain. The length of the CDR3 is 14 residues. Looked up from germline, CDR1 is SGDLS and CDR2 is YYNGEE. Trimming removed 0 bases from V and 4 bases from J, with 10 bases in between. Written as DNA, the CDR3 is TGTGCCAGCAGCGTAGGTTTACCGGGCACTGAAGCTTTCTTT. Protein sequence: CASSVGLPGTEAFF.

This clone is categorized as medium-sized. The chain couples TRBV2 to TRBJ1-1; no definite D call. The CDR3 runs to 13 residues. Trimming left V 4 bases short and J 4 bases short, with 10 bases between. Germline-derived CDR1 and CDR2 are SNHLY and FYNNEI. The CDR3 is CASSAGPSTEAFF. CDR3 coding DNA: TGTGCCAGCAGTGCCGGCCCTAGCACTGAAGCTTTCTTT.

This chain links TRBV6-7 with TRBJ2-2; 13 positions agree with TRBD2. TRBV6-7 carries the ORF label, with uncertain function. The length of the CDR3 is 19 residues. The V and J ends lost 3 bases and 0 bases, in that order; junction bases with no gene match: 7. As DNA, the CDR3 is TGTGCCAGCAGTTATGGGACTAGCGGGATATACTCGAACACCGGGGAGCTGTTTTTT. The encoded protein is CASSYGTSGIYSNTGELFF.

The chain carries TRBV11-2 and TRBJ2-7; maybe TRBD1 (6 bases). The CDR3 length is 15 residues. Germline CDR1 is SGHAT and CDR2 is FQNNGV. V was shortened by 1 base and J by 0 bases, with 10 bases between the two germline ends. The CDR3 reads CASSLVPQGSYEQYF. CDR3 nucleotides: TGTGCCAGCAGCTTAGTGCCACAGGGCTCCTACGAGCAGTACTTC.

This rearrangement joins TRBV4-2 to TRBJ1-2; a weak D match, TRBD1 (5 bases). Trimming took 0 bases from V and 4 from J, leaving 15 bases between them. Germline loops: CDR1 LGHNA, CDR2 YNFKEQ. This CDR3 has 16 amino acids. This chain's CDR3 is CASSQDLGGVLYGYTF. In nucleotides, the CDR3 is TGTGCCAGCAGCCAAGATTTGGGGGGTGTACTCTATGGCTACACCTTC.

V gene TRBV10-2 combines with J gene TRBJ1-5; D gene uncertain. This CDR3 contains 14 residues. CDR1 and CDR2 (germline): WSHSY, SAAADI. Trimming cost V 3 bases and J 5 bases, with 11 bases left between them. CDR3 protein: CASSDSGIHQPQHF. CDR3 nucleotide sequence: TGCGCCAGCAGTGATAGTGGTATCCATCAGCCCCAGCATTTT.

Notes on this clone: One end of the junction fails to match germline, which may point to a read error. The CDR3 loop is CSAGKNTKAFF. The CDR3 region has the DNA TGCAGCGCCGGGAAAAACACTAAAGCTTTCTTT. The chain recombines TRBV29-1 with TRBJ1-1; D call uncertain. The length of the CDR3 is 11 residues. Germline V gives CDR1 SQVTM, CDR2 ANQGSEA. Variable domain in full (rest from reference TRBV29-1 and TRBJ1-1): SAVISQKPSRDICQRGTSLTIQCQVDSQVTMMFWYRQQPGQSLTLIATANQGSEATYESGFVIDKFPISRPNLTFSTLTVSNMSPEDSSIYLCSAGKNTKAFFGQGTRLTVV.

The count of this clone is one. The chain is built from TRBV7-9 and TRBJ2-5; tentatively, D is TRBD2 (5 bases). The end of the DNA is better explained by TRBJ2-7, so the J call may be wrong. Germline assignment: CDR1 SEHNR and CDR2 FQNEAQ (reference sequence). The CDR3 runs to 13 residues. CDR3 in DNA: TGTGCCAGCAGCCCAGAGGCGGGCTACGAGCAGTACTTC. This translates into CASSPEAGYEQYF.

In this sample, this clone turned up once. The rearrangement links TRBV6-1 to TRBJ2-5; D gene unclear. The DNA end is a closer match to TRBJ2-7, so the J assignment may be wrong. Germline loops: CDR1 MNHNS, CDR2 SASEGT. The CDR3 has 14 residues. The DNA of the CDR3 is TGTGCCAGCAGTGTTTTTCCAGGTCCCTACGAGCAGTACTTC. Its protein product is CASSVFPGPYEQYF.